A single sample gave rise to the 32 T cell receptor beta chains below, sequenced in a study of tumor-infiltrating lymphocytes in primary liver carcinoma. cDNA specific to TCR beta was made from 500 ng of total RNA, with a constant-region primer employed for priming. Sequencing libraries for TCR beta derived from three nested multiplex PCR rounds that used slightly modified ARM-PCR. PCR rounds one and two used TRBV1-TRBV30 forward primers with a C-beta reverse primer for around 11 cycles each. TCRdb reprocessed the multiplex PCR reads via MiXCR and lists one record per CDR3 protein. This table has roughly 120,000 distinct CDR3 sequences, approximately 70% appearing once. DNA and RNA were both co-extracted from 20-30 mg of bulk tissue that had not been sorted. The specimen sequenced was liver tumor tissue from sampling region 1. The subset is: tumor region T1, superior pole. The source of these receptors is a woman aged 55 to 70 with primary liver carcinoma and hepatitis B virus infection.

With respect to this clonotype: A much larger clone differs from this one at a single base, so this may be a read error. The chain uses TRBV12-5 and TRBJ2-7, with 7 nucleotides matching TRBD2. The CDR3 spans 15 residues. The trim removed 5 bases at V and 5 bases at J, leaving 12 bases unmatched. Per germline, CDR1 LGHNT and CDR2 FRNRAP. Here the CDR3 reads CASGPGEGDLHEQYF. CDR3 sequence (DNA): TGTGCTAGTGGTCCTGGGGAGGGTGATTTGCACGAGCAGTACTTC.

As for this clonotype: At one end the junction does not follow the germline gene, possibly because of a read error. The rearrangement uses TRBV29-1 and TRBJ2-5, with 9 bases aligning to TRBD1. CDR3 length: 15 amino acids. Germline CDR1 SQVTM, CDR2 ANQGSEA. CDR3 sequence reads: CCVDGTGSSLETQYF. The CDR3 DNA sequence: TGCTGCGTTGATGGGACAGGGTCTTCCCTAGAGACCCAGTACTTC.

By frequency in the sample, this clonotype is medium-sized. The chain couples TRBV11-3 to TRBJ2-1; the match to TRBD2 covers 14 bases. CDR3 length equals 18 residues. V was pared by 0 bases and J by 8 bases, with 9 bases of the junction left unmatched. The V gene's germline CDR1 is SGHNT and CDR2 YENEEA. CDR3 residues: CASSLEREGTSGSYEQFF. The CDR3 region has the DNA TGTGCCAGCAGCTTAGAAAGGGAGGGGACTAGCGGGAGCTATGAGCAGTTCTTC. Together with reference TRBV11-3 and TRBJ2-1, the CDR3 gives the full variable domain: EAGVVQSPRYKIIEKKQPVAFWCNPISGHNTLYWYLQNLGQGPELLIRYENEEAVDDSQLPKDRFSAERLKGVDSTLKIQPAELGDSAVYLCASSLEREGTSGSYEQFFGPGTRLTVL.

The chain is built from TRBV20-1 and TRBJ2-2; D gene unclear. Germline V gene data show CDR1 as DFQATT and CDR2 as SNEGSKA (reference sequence). This CDR3 contains 11 residues. V was shortened by 8 bases and J by 6 bases, with 10 bases between the two germline ends. CDR3 sequence reads: CSTRRAGELFF. The CDR3 DNA reads TGCAGTACAAGACGGGCCGGGGAGCTGTTTTTT.

On this clonotype itself: An end of the junction differs from the germline gene, which may be a read error. This chain connects TRBV11-2 to TRBJ2-1, with D perhaps being TRBD1 or TRBD2 (5 bases each). Per germline, CDR1 SGHAT and CDR2 FQNNGV. This CDR3 comprises 14 residues. CDR3 coding DNA: TGTGCCAGCAGCTTAGCAGGGAGTCTCAATGAGCAGTCCTTC. Amino acids: CASSLAGSLNEQSF.

Remarks on this clonotype: This could be a read error, since a much larger clone is one nucleotide away. No conserved phenylalanine or tryptophan is present at the end of the CDR3, so a read error is the likely explanation. J is TRBJ2-1 and V is TRBV14; 10 nucleotides agree with TRBD2. Germline assignment: CDR1 SGHDN and CDR2 FVKESK. V shed 7 bases, J shed 5 bases, and the junction held 5 bases outside the gene matches. CDR3 length: 14 amino acids. CDR3 DNA: TGTGCCAGCAACCTAGCGGGGGTTCACAATGAGCAGTTCTTA. Translated, it gives CASNLAGVHNEQFL.

Worth noting for this clonotype: Sequence at one end of the junction differs from germline and may be a read error. The chain recombines TRBV5-4 with TRBJ2-2; 9 bases fit TRBD2. The CDR3 has 16 residues. From germline, CDR1 is SGHNT and CDR2 YYREEE (reference sequence). The chain's CDR3 is CASSFGGRGNSGELFF. The DNA for the CDR3 is TGTGCCAGCAGCTTCGGCGGGAGGGGGAACAGCGGGGAGCTGTTTTTT.

This clonotype was observed at least ten times. The rearrangement joins TRBV13 to TRBJ2-7; perhaps TRBD1 as D (5 bases). V gave up 2 bases and J gave up 6 bases, with 14 bases separating them. From germline, CDR1 is PRHDT and CDR2 FYEKMQ (reference sequence). There are 14 residues in the CDR3. The DNA of the CDR3 is TGTGCCAGCAGCTTAAGTTCGGCAGGGATCGAGCAGTACTTC. Residues: CASSLSSAGIEQYF.

Comment on this clonotype: One end of the junction varies from germline; a read error may be responsible. This chain links TRBV11-2 with TRBJ2-1; perhaps D is TRBD1 or TRBD2 (6 bases each). Germline V gene data show CDR1 as SGHAT and CDR2 as FQNNGV. CDR3 length: 15 amino acids. The CDR3 DNA sequence: TGTGCCAGCGGCTTAGGGGGACTCTCCTACAGTGAGCAGTTCTTC. Protein: CASGLGGLSYSEQFF.

A single count supports this clonotype. Compared with germline, one end of the junction differs, possibly owing to a read error. Here the CDR3 reads CASSRQAPYYEQYF. In DNA form, the CDR3 reads TGTGCTAGCAGTCGACAGGCCCCATACTACGAGCAGTACTTC. This chain joins TRBV6-5 and TRBJ2-7, with TRBD1 as a possible D gene (6 bases). The CDR3 spans 14 residues. Per germline, CDR1 MNHEY and CDR2 SVGAGI.

Notes on this clonotype: This may arise from a read error, as a much more abundant clone is one base away. This chain uses TRBV29-1 with TRBJ2-5; D possibly corresponds to TRBD1 (5 bases). Germline lookup yields CDR1 SQVTM and CDR2 ANQGSEA. The CDR3 runs 12 residues. CDR3 sequence (DNA): TGCGGCGTGACAGCGTACCAAGAGACCCAGTACTTC. Protein sequence: CGVTAYQETQYF.

In regard to this clonotype: One end of the junction varies from germline; a read error may be responsible. This chain links TRBV11-2 with TRBJ1-1; D call uncertain. CDR3 length equals 13 residues. CDR1 and CDR2 (germline): SGHAT, FQNNGV. This CDR3 is CTSSLGLNTEAFF. The CDR3 nucleotides read TGTACCAGCAGTTTAGGCTTGAACACTGAAGCTTTCTTT. Combining the CDR3 with reference TRBV11-2 and TRBJ1-1 gives the whole variable domain EAGVAQSPRYKIIEKRQSVAFWCNPISGHATLYWYQQILGQGPKLLIQFQNNGVVDDSQLPKDRFSAERLKGVDSTLKIQPAKLEDSAVYLCTSSLGLNTEAFFGQGTRLTVV.

The rearrangement joins TRBV28 to TRBJ1-2; weak D call: TRBD1 (5 bases). The V end was cut by 4 bases, the J end by 8 bases, with 14 bases between. Germline CDR1 is MDHEN and CDR2 is SYDVKM. This CDR3 is 13 amino acids long. In nucleotides, the CDR3 is TGTGCCAGCAGTTGGGCCAGTACAGGAGGCTACACCTTC. This codes for CASSWASTGGYTF.

This clonotype showed up many times. The genes are TRBV24-1 and TRBJ2-1, with 12 positions matching TRBD2. The germline V gene has CDR1 KGHDR and CDR2 SFDVKD. V dropped 4 bases and J dropped 3; count of bases not matched to a gene: 3. The CDR3 covers 16 residues. The CDR3: CATSDPSGRVYNEQFF. DNA of the CDR3: TGTGCCACCAGTGACCCTAGCGGGAGGGTCTACAATGAGCAGTTCTTC.

This chain joins TRBV6-2 or TRBV6-3 and TRBJ2-7, with 7 bases that match TRBD1. This CDR3 comprises 14 residues. Germline CDR1 and CDR2: MNHEY and SVGEGT. The V gene end was trimmed by 7 bases and the J gene end by 12 bases; junction bases not matched to a gene: 18. CDR3 residues: CASNKGGEGAHRYF. The CDR3 DNA reads as TGTGCCAGCAACAAGGGTGGAGAGGGGGCCCATCGGTACTTC.

V usage is TRBV11-2 and J usage is TRBJ2-1, with TRBD2 matching over 8 bases. CDR1 is SGHAT, CDR2 FQNNGV, per germline. J gave up 2 bases and V 6 bases, and 3 bases lay outside the gene matches. The CDR3 extends over 14 amino acids. The chain's CDR3 is CASRTSVTYNEQFF. CDR3 sequence (DNA): TGTGCCAGCAGGACTAGCGTGACCTACAATGAGCAGTTCTTC.

As concerns this clonotype: At one end the junction does not follow the germline gene, possibly because of a read error. This sequence joins TRBV4-2 and TRBJ2-1; a possible D gene is TRBD2 (5 bases). The CDR3 is made up of 17 amino acids. Germline assignment: CDR1 LGHNA and CDR2 YNFKEQ. This chain's CDR3 is CASSEVGSEATYKEQFF. In DNA, the CDR3 is TGCGCCAGCAGCGAGGTTGGGAGTGAGGCCACTTACAAAGAGCAGTTCTTC.

A few counts support this clonotype. The V and J genes are TRBV10-3 and TRBJ2-1; D unclear. Germline CDR1 and CDR2: ENHRY and SYGVKD. The CDR3 contains 11 residues. Trimming shortened V by 8 bases and J by 5 bases, and 7 bases separated the two germline ends. The CDR3 DNA is TGTGCCATCCAGAACAACAATGAGCAGTTCTTC. Its protein is CAIQNNNEQFF.

This clonotype was counted a single time. This sequence may be a read error, since a much larger clone differs from it by one base. The CDR3: CSVPQVANTGELFF. The CDR3 coding sequence is TGCAGCGTCCCGCAGGTGGCCAACACCGGGGAGCTGTTTTTT. The chain joins TRBV29-1 to TRBJ2-2; D is undetermined. The CDR3 spans 14 residues. Germline lookup yields CDR1 SQVTM and CDR2 ANQGSEA. V was clipped by 6 bases and J by 2 bases, with 13 bases between them.

Comment on this clonotype: With a much larger clone just one base away, this may be a read error. The chain recombines TRBV14 with TRBJ2-3; D unresolved. This CDR3 is built from 11 residues. CDR1 is SGHDN and CDR2 is FVKESK in the germline V gene. This CDR3 is CASSHTVTQYF. Written as DNA, the CDR3 is TGTGCCAGCAGCCACACAGTTACGCAGTATTTT.

As for this clonotype: Because the CDR3 is missing its conserved closing phenylalanine or tryptophan, this is likely a read error. The chain joins TRBV11-2 to TRBJ2-7; D possibly corresponds to TRBD2 (6 bases). V lost 1 base to trimming and J lost 3 bases, with 16 bases between them. This CDR3 comprises 16 residues. Germline loops: CDR1 SGHAT, CDR2 FQNNGV. CDR3 residues: CASSLGDWAGRYEQYS. The CDR3 coding sequence is TGTGCCAGCAGCTTAGGGGACTGGGCTGGCCGCTACGAGCAGTACTCC.

V is TRBV28 and J is TRBJ2-3, with 7 bases lining up with TRBD2. CDR1 is MDHEN and CDR2 is SYDVKM in the germline V gene. V shed 2 bases, J shed 5 bases, and the junction held 13 bases outside the gene matches. The CDR3 extends over 17 amino acids. CDR3 amino acids: CASSLPRMGGPRDTQYF. In DNA, the CDR3 is TGTGCCAGCAGTTTACCGAGGATGGGAGGGCCTAGAGATACGCAGTATTTT.

This clonotype was counted many times. The V call is TRBV29-1, the J call TRBJ2-2; D remains ambiguous. The CDR3 has 14 residues. Germline V CDR1 and CDR2: SQVTM, ANQGSEA. Trimming removed 2 bases from V and 5 bases from J, with 12 bases in between. CDR3 in DNA: TGCAGCGTTGAATTGGGATCAACTACCGGGGAGCTGTTTTTT. This codes for CSVELGSTTGELFF.

This clonotype has only a few counts. The J gene is TRBJ2-3, the V gene TRBV14, with 7 nucleotides matching TRBD2. This CDR3 region has 15 residues. The V gene end was trimmed by 1 base and the J gene end by 4 bases; junction bases not matched to a gene: 5. Germline loops: CDR1 SGHDN, CDR2 FVKESK. The CDR3 spells CASSQVAGAADTQYF. The CDR3 coding sequence is TGTGCCAGCAGCCAAGTTGCGGGAGCGGCAGATACGCAGTATTTT. The complete variable domain, with remaining parts taken from reference TRBV14 and TRBJ2-3, reads EAGVTQFPSHSVIEKGQTVTLRCDPISGHDNLYWYRRVMGKEIKFLLHFVKESKQDESGMPNNRFLAERTGGTYSTLKVQPAELEDSGVYFCASSQVAGAADTQYFGPGTRLTVL.

A note on this clonotype: Just one base apart from a much larger clone, this may be a read error. This chain connects TRBV10-2 to TRBJ1-2; D is perhaps TRBD1 (5 bases). Germline V lookup: CDR1 WSHSY, CDR2 SAAADI. Between the trimmed V and J ends, which lost 10 bases and 0 bases, there was a span of 12 bases. The CDR3 covers 13 residues. CDR3 loop: CANRRGANYGYTF. The CDR3 DNA follows: TGCGCCAACAGACGGGGGGCTAACTATGGCTACACCTTC.

This clonotype was seen repeatedly, ten times or more. The chain uses TRBV6-5 and TRBJ1-2; D not certain. Germline V gene sequence: CDR1 MNHEY, CDR2 SVGAGI. This CDR3 has 13 amino acids. Trimming cost V 0 bases and J 8 bases, with 10 bases left between them. This CDR3 is CASSYSGWAGYTF. The CDR3 bases are TGTGCCAGCAGTTACTCGGGTTGGGCCGGCTACACCTTC.

About this clonotype: One end of the junction varies from germline; a read error may be responsible. The chain uses TRBV11-3 and TRBJ2-1, with D possibly matching TRBD1 (5 bases). CDR3 length: 13 residues. Germline CDR1 reads SGHNT; CDR2 reads YENEEA. Here the CDR3 DNA reads TGTGCCAACAGCTCTCTACAGGTAGGAGAGCAGTTCTTC. Protein sequence: CANSSLQVGEQFF.

As to this clonotype: It may be a read error: a sequence one base away is much more abundant. J is TRBJ1-6 and V is TRBV10-3, with a possible D match to TRBD1 (6 bases). The CDR3 is 15 residues long. Germline CDR1 and CDR2: ENHRY and SYGVKD. CDR3 sequence (DNA): TGTGTCATCAGTGAGGGGGACACCGACAATTCACCCCTCCACTTT. Its protein is CVISEGDTDNSPLHF.

Note on this clonotype: A much more abundant neighbour one base away suggests this may be a read error. V usage is TRBV12-3 or TRBV12-4 and J usage is TRBJ2-7; no firm D call. The germline V and J ends were trimmed by 4 bases and 8 bases, with 9 bases remaining between them. This CDR3 is built from 11 residues. CDR3 in amino acids: CASSSEYKQYF. Written as DNA, the CDR3 is TGTGCCAGCAGTTCAGAATACAAGCAGTACTTC.

About this clonotype: With a much larger clone just one base away, this may be a read error. V and J are TRBV12-3 or TRBV12-4 and TRBJ2-4, with a tentative D call TRBD2 (7 bases). This CDR3 region has 14 residues. The CDR3, as DNA: TGTGCCAGCAGTTCCGGGGGGCGTAGAAACATTAAGTACTTC. It encodes CASSSGGRRNIKYF.

The chain joins TRBV28 to TRBJ2-2; D is possibly TRBD2 (6 bases). V lost 8 bases and J 4 bases, leaving 20 bases between the germline ends. Germline loops: CDR1 MDHEN, CDR2 SYDVKM. The CDR3 extends over 16 amino acids. This CDR3 reads CASSLPEGKGTGELFF. CDR3 sequence (DNA): TGTGCCAGCTCCTTGCCGGAGGGAAAGGGCACCGGGGAGCTGTTTTTT.

The V and J genes are TRBV11-2 and TRBJ1-2; TRBD1 is a possible D gene (6 bases). Between the trimmed V and J ends, which lost 1 base and 4 bases, there was a span of 13 bases. This CDR3 is 15 amino acids long. Germline CDR1 and CDR2: SGHAT and FQNNGV. CDR3 residues: CASSLVPWGRYGYTF. The CDR3 nucleotides are TGTGCCAGCAGCTTAGTCCCCTGGGGGCGCTATGGCTACACCTTC. Filled out from reference TRBV11-2 and TRBJ1-2, the complete variable domain reads EAGVAQSPRYKIIEKRQSVAFWCNPISGHATLYWYQQILGQGPKLLIQFQNNGVVDDSQLPKDRFSAERLKGVDSTLKIQPAKLEDSAVYLCASSLVPWGRYGYTFGSGTRLTVV.